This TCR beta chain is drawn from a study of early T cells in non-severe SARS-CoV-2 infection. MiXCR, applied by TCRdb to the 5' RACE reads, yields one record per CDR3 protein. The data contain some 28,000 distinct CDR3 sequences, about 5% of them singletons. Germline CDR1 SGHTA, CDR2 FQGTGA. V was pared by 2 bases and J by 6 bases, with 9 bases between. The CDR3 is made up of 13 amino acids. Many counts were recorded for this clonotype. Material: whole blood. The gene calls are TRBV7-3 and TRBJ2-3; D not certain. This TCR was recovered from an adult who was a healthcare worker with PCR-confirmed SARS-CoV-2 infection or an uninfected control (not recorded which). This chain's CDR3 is CASSLWTWDTQYF. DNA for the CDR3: TGTGCCAGCAGCTTATGGACCTGGGATACGCAGTATTTT.